The 27 T cell receptor beta chains listed next were all sequenced from one sample in a study of post-analysis software for immune sequencing data. Whole-study findings and limits: Several TRBV segments (TRBV5-6, TRBV5-1 and TRBV20-1 among them) occurred more frequently in patients than in controls.

These receptors have no identified antigens. Each TCR beta cDNA library carried unique molecular identifiers. TCRdb itself ran the PCR reads through MiXCR, one entry per CDR3 protein. There are some 690,000 distinct CDR3 sequences in the sample; approximately 60% occur only once, and approximately 10% lies in the top ten. Source material: blood. Every receptor here comes from a girl aged 2 to 9 with multiple sclerosis.

This clonotype has only a few counts. The rearrangement links TRBV5-1 to TRBJ2-1; D may be TRBD2 (6 bases). Germline assignment: CDR1 SGHRS and CDR2 YFSETQ. CDR3 length: 17 residues. V lost 0 bases to trimming and J lost 5 bases, with 18 bases between them. CDR3 amino acids: CASSLALGELANNEQFF. CDR3 DNA sequence: TGCGCCAGCAGCTTGGCCCTGGGGGAACTAGCCAACAATGAGCAGTTCTTC.

The V gene is TRBV7-2, the J gene TRBJ2-3, with D possibly matching TRBD1 (6 bases). Trimming cost V 5 bases and J 1 base, with 13 bases left between them. Germline CDR1 is SGHTA and CDR2 is FQGNSA. The CDR3 contains 15 residues. CDR3 DNA: TGTGCCAGCAGCCTACAGGGCCCGGGCACAGATACGCAGTATTTT. Its translation: CASSLQGPGTDTQYF.

This clonotype was picked up a small number of times. The chain carries TRBV13 and TRBJ2-7; D remains ambiguous. CDR1 and CDR2 (germline): PRHDT, FYEKMQ (reference sequence). The length of the CDR3 is 14 residues. V was trimmed by 1 base and J by 2 bases, leaving 9 bases between them. This chain's CDR3 is CASSLVGEAYEQYF. In nucleotides, the CDR3 is TGTGCCAGCAGCTTAGTCGGAGAGGCCTACGAGCAGTACTTC.

The chain employs TRBV12-3 or TRBV12-4 and TRBJ2-1; D not resolved. V lost 7 bases and J lost 7, with 14 bases in between. The CDR3 loop spans 13 amino acids. CDR3 sequence reads: CASTTDGPNEQFF. In DNA form, the CDR3 reads TGTGCCAGCACCACGGACGGACCAAATGAGCAGTTCTTC.

CDR3 sequence reads: CSVLRGGIQETQYF. As DNA, the CDR3 is TGCAGCGTCTTACGGGGGGGAATACAAGAGACCCAGTACTTC. The chain carries TRBV29-1 and TRBJ2-5; TRBD2 matches 8 bases. The CDR3 length is 14 residues. After removal of 6 bases from V and 2 bases from J, the junction contained 8 bases not matched to a gene. Looked up from germline, CDR1 is SQVTM and CDR2 is ANQGSEA.

This chain joins TRBV12-3 or TRBV12-4 and TRBJ2-3, with 9 bases lining up with TRBD2. Unmatched junction bases numbered 8, after V lost 5 bases and J lost 2 bases. The CDR3 has 16 amino acids. The CDR3 nucleotides are TGTGCCAGCAGTCGGTTTCGCGGGGGGGCCACAGATACGCAGTATTTT. Translated, it gives CASSRFRGGATDTQYF.

The chain employs TRBV20-1 and TRBJ2-4; TRBD1 is a possible D gene (5 bases). This CDR3 has 16 residues. CDR1 is DFQATT and CDR2 is SNEGSKA in the germline V gene (reference sequence). V was pared by 2 bases and J by 4 bases, with 18 bases between. CDR3 sequence: CSARPLDRTIKNIQYF. DNA for the CDR3: TGCAGTGCTAGACCCCTAGACAGAACGATAAAAAACATTCAGTACTTC.

The rearrangement joins TRBV5-1 to TRBJ2-1; tentative D call: TRBD2 (5 bases). The CDR3 runs to 18 residues. Germline CDR1 reads SGHRS; CDR2 reads YFSETQ. V shed 1 base and J shed 0 bases, with 17 bases lying between them. The DNA for the CDR3 is TGCGCCAGCAGCTTGATGGCATCGGGGTATGGCTCCTACAATGAGCAGTTCTTC. Amino acid sequence: CASSLMASGYGSYNEQFF.

In DNA form, the CDR3 reads TGTGCCAGCAGTGAAGCGCCGTTAAGCGCGCAGTATTTT. It specifies CASSEAPLSAQYF. This chain uses TRBV2 with TRBJ2-3; D is unclear. Per the germline V gene, CDR1 is SNHLY and CDR2 is FYNNEI. Trimming removed 0 bases at V and 10 bases at J, with 11 bases between. The CDR3 spans 13 residues.

The chain recombines TRBV4-1 with TRBJ2-3; D gene unclear. V dropped 0 bases and J dropped 2 bases, with 9 bases sitting between them. In germline, CDR1 is MGHRA, CDR2 YSYEKL. This CDR3 comprises 15 residues. The chain's CDR3 is CASSQDLSITDTQYF. The DNA of the CDR3 is TGCGCCAGCAGCCAAGATCTGAGTATCACAGATACGCAGTATTTT.

The CDR3 region is CASRQEISSYEQYF. CDR3 nucleotide sequence: TGTGCCAGCAGACAGGAGATTAGCTCCTACGAGCAGTACTTC. The chain employs TRBV2 and TRBJ2-7; possibly TRBD1 for D (5 bases). V was trimmed by 6 bases and J by 0 bases, leaving 12 bases between them. This CDR3 has 14 residues. Germline-derived CDR1 and CDR2 are SNHLY and FYNNEI.

The chain employs TRBV29-1 and TRBJ2-7, with 9 bases aligning to TRBD2. The CDR3 is 14 amino acids. In germline, CDR1 is SQVTM, CDR2 ANQGSEA. The V gene end was trimmed by 5 bases and the J gene end by 2 bases; junction bases not matched to a gene: 7. CDR3 sequence (DNA): TGCAGCGTTTCTAGCGGGATGGAAACCTACGAGCAGTACTTC. It encodes CSVSSGMETYEQYF.

The chain couples TRBV11-2 to TRBJ1-2, with TRBD1 identical over 12 bases. CDR3 size: 15 residues. Germline assignment: CDR1 SGHAT and CDR2 FQNNGV. Trimming at V came to 5 bases and at J to 4 bases, leaving 5 bases not matched to a gene. DNA for the CDR3: TGTGCCAGCAGCCAAGGGACAGGGGGCTCCTATGGCTACACCTTC. It codes for CASSQGTGGSYGYTF.

The chain employs TRBV29-1 and TRBJ2-7; D tentatively fits TRBD1 or TRBD2 (6 bases each). Trimming left V 4 bases short and J 5 bases short, with 15 bases between. Germline V lookup: CDR1 SQVTM, CDR2 ANQGSEA. This CDR3 is built from 13 residues. The CDR3 DNA reads as TGCAGCGTTGGGGGGGCCCTATTCAACGAGCAGTACTTC. It specifies CSVGGALFNEQYF.

The chain carries TRBV4-1 and TRBJ2-4, with 14 bases matching TRBD2. The CDR3 is 17 residues long. Germline lookup yields CDR1 MGHRA and CDR2 YSYEKL. V was clipped by 1 base and J by 3 bases; unmatched bases: 2. The CDR3 loop reads CASSQAGLAGVKNIQYF. In DNA, the CDR3 is TGCGCCAGCAGCCAAGCGGGACTAGCGGGAGTCAAAAACATTCAGTACTTC.

This chain joins TRBV15 and TRBJ2-3; a possible D gene is TRBD2 (6 bases). Germline CDR1 LNHNV, CDR2 YYDKDF (reference sequence). CDR3 length equals 16 residues. V lost 0 bases and J lost 2, with 12 bases in between. For the CDR3, the DNA is TGTGCCACCAGCAGAGACTGGGACTTCGTCACAGATACGCAGTATTTT. It encodes CATSRDWDFVTDTQYF. The variable domain in full, completed from reference TRBV15 and TRBJ2-3, reads DAMVIQNPRYQVTQFGKPVTLSCSQTLNHNVMYWYQQKSSQAPKLLFHYYDKDFNNEADTPDNFQSRRPNTSFCFLDIRSPGLGDTAMYLCATSRDWDFVTDTQYFGPGTRLTVL.

The sample holds a few counts of this clonotype. This chain uses TRBV12-3 or TRBV12-4 with TRBJ1-5; 7 bases are shared with TRBD1. V lost 6 bases to trimming and J lost 2 bases; unmatched junction nucleotides: 7. This CDR3 comprises 15 residues. The CDR3 nucleotides are TGTGCCAGCAGACCTACAGGGGACGGCAATCAGCCCCAGCATTTT. Encoded protein: CASRPTGDGNQPQHF.

The CDR3 DNA sequence: TGTGCCAGCAGTTACCCACGACTAGCGGGAGGCAATGAGCAGTTCTTC. It specifies CASSYPRLAGGNEQFF. The rearrangement links TRBV6-2 or TRBV6-3 to TRBJ2-1; TRBD2 agrees at 13 bases. The CDR3 spans 16 residues. Germline values: CDR1 MNHEY, CDR2 SVGEGT. V lost 2 bases, J lost 6 bases, and 4 bases stayed unmatched.

The V gene is TRBV30, the J gene TRBJ1-1; the match to TRBD1 covers 8 bases. The germline CDR1 and CDR2 sequences are GTSNPN and SVGIG (reference sequence). This CDR3 spans 14 amino acids. CDR3 sequence: CARRLGQGNTEAFF. The CDR3 DNA reads as TGTGCGCGGCGACTCGGACAGGGGAACACTGAAGCTTTCTTT.

The chain couples TRBV5-1 to TRBJ2-7; D remains ambiguous. Trimming removed 0 bases from V and 1 base from J, with 11 bases in between. CDR3 size: 15 residues. Germline V gene data show CDR1 as SGHRS and CDR2 as YFSETQ. CDR3 DNA sequence: TGCGCCAGCAGCTTGGGTCCTGTACCTTCCTACGAGCAGTACTTC. It yields the protein CASSLGPVPSYEQYF. Filled out from reference TRBV5-1 and TRBJ2-7, the complete variable domain reads KAGVTQTPRYLIKTRGQQVTLSCSPISGHRSVSWYQQTPGQGLQFLFEYFSETQRNKGNFPGRFSGRQFSNSRSEMNVSTLELGDSALYLCASSLGPVPSYEQYFGPGTRLTVT.

The V call is TRBV7-2, the J call TRBJ2-1, with TRBD2 matching 9 bases. The CDR3 length is 16 residues. Trimming cost V 3 bases and J 4 bases; bases outside gene matches: 7. Germline CDR1 and CDR2: SGHTA and FQGNSA. CDR3: CASSFNAGGHYNEQFF. The CDR3 coding sequence is TGTGCCAGCAGCTTCAATGCGGGGGGGCATTACAATGAGCAGTTCTTC.

The chain employs TRBV5-1 and TRBJ2-7; no clear D gene. Germline V gene data show CDR1 as SGHRS and CDR2 as YFSETQ. This CDR3 contains 14 residues. V lost 1 base, J lost 11 bases, and 19 bases lay in between. The CDR3: CASSLTTPSRMEYF. In nucleotides, the CDR3 is TGCGCCAGCAGCTTGACGACCCCTTCAAGAATGGAGTACTTC.

The chain uses TRBV6-5 and TRBJ1-2; D is unresolved. CDR1 is MNHEY, CDR2 SVGAGI, per germline. CDR3 length: 12 amino acids. The CDR3 region has the DNA TGTATCAGCAAGGCGGGCTCGGATGGCTACACCTTC. Protein product: CISKAGSDGYTF.

This chain joins TRBV20-1 and TRBJ2-3; 11 positions agree with TRBD2. Germline values: CDR1 DFQATT, CDR2 SNEGSKA (reference sequence). This CDR3 is built from 15 residues. Unmatched junction bases numbered 4, after V lost 1 base and J lost 4 bases. DNA for the CDR3: TGCAGTGCTAGAGGAACTAGCGGGGGCTCAGATACGCAGTATTTT. Protein sequence: CSARGTSGGSDTQYF.

This clonotype appeared once. The CDR3 region has the DNA TGTGCCAGCAGTTACGCCGGGATTGGAGCTGAAGCTTTCTTT. It yields the protein CASSYAGIGAEAFF. The V gene is TRBV6-2 or TRBV6-3, the J gene TRBJ1-1; D uncertain. Germline values: CDR1 MNHEY, CDR2 SVGEGT. The V gene lost 2 bases and the J gene lost 6 bases, with 13 bases spanning the gap. The CDR3 contains 14 residues.

The genes are TRBV20-1 and TRBJ2-5; D possibly corresponds to TRBD1 (5 bases). The CDR3 covers 13 residues. V lost 5 bases and J lost 2, with 12 bases in between. The germline CDR1 and CDR2 sequences are DFQATT and SNEGSKA (reference sequence). The DNA of the CDR3 is TGCAGTGCTCTTCGCGGACAACAAGAGACCCAGTACTTC. Translating gives CSALRGQQETQYF.

The CDR3 coding sequence is TGTGCCAGCAGCAAGACGAGCACAGATACGCAGTATTTT. It is translated as CASSKTSTDTQYF. The J gene is TRBJ2-3, the V gene TRBV7-6; D is unclear. Trimming took off 5 bases at V and 0 bases at J, with 6 bases between the two ends. Germline-derived CDR1 and CDR2 are SGHVS and FNYEAQ. The CDR3 totals 13 residues. The whole variable domain, filled in from reference TRBV7-6 and TRBJ2-3, reads GAGVSQSPRYKVTKRGQDVALRCDPISGHVSLYWYRQALGQGPEFLTYFNYEAQQDKSGLPNDRFSAERPEGSISTLTIQRTEQRDSAMYRCASSKTSTDTQYFGPGTRLTVL.